This is a list of T cell receptor beta chains from one sample in a study of cytomegalovirus exposure and HLA in healthy donors. Here immunoSEQ multiplex PCR was the method, and the copy in TCRdb shows in-frame clones only, minus some. The sample lists approximately 170,000 clones; 75% to 85% were seen once. The sequenced material came from PBMCs. These receptors all stem from a female donor in good health and CMV-seronegative. Both conserved end residues are part of each CDR3. D genes are given only for firm matches. Only some rows state a clone size, as once, few, many or a class for expanded clones.

CDR3,DNA,size,D,V,J
CASSLMLAGYEQYF,TGTGCCAGCAGCTTAATGCTAGCGGGATACGAGCAGTACTTC,-,TRBD2,TRBV7-2,TRBJ2-7
CASSPTRTAYNEQFF,TGTGCCAGCAGCCCTACCAGGACAGCCTACAATGAGCAGTTCTTC,-,-,TRBV6-6,TRBJ2-1
CASSQDPLLGAQYF,TGTGCCAGCAGCCAAGATCCCCTCCTCGGGGCGCAGTATTTT,-,-,TRBV4-2,TRBJ2-3
CASSPIIKGGDHSYGYTF,TGTGCCAGCAGTCCTATTATTAAAGGGGGCGATCACAGCTATGGCTACACCTTC,-,TRBD1,TRBV27,TRBJ1-2
CASSLKLGGVTNEKLFF,TGTGCCAGCAGCTTGAAGTTAGGGGGGGTAACTAATGAAAAACTGTTTTTT,few,-,TRBV5-4,TRBJ1-4
CASSLDLTTPGTQYF,TGTGCCAGCAGCTTGGATCTCACCACTCCAGGTACGCAGTATTTT,-,-,TRBV5-5,TRBJ2-3
CAISESVNLGRAAKGYTF,TGTGCCATCAGTGAGTCGGTGAATCTGGGCAGGGCGGCAAAGGGCTACACCTTC,-,-,TRBV10-3,TRBJ1-2
CASSRDRVNTEAFF,TGCGCCAGCAGCCGGGACAGGGTGAACACTGAAGCTTTCTTT,once,TRBD1,TRBV4-3,TRBJ1-1
CASSESPGVGYGYTF,TGTGCCAGCAGTGAATCCCCAGGGGTGGGATATGGCTACACCTTC,-,-,TRBV6-4,TRBJ1-2
CASSVDYRTSYEQYF,TGTGCCAGCAGCGTAGACTACCGGACGTCCTACGAGCAGTACTTC,few,-,TRBV5-4,TRBJ2-7
CASSNIGQGLHNEQFF,TGTGCCAGCTCAAACATAGGCCAGGGGCTGCACAATGAGCAGTTCTTC,-,-,TRBV18,TRBJ2-1
CASSLRLAPEAFF,TGTGCCAGCAGCTTACGTCTGGCCCCTGAAGCTTTCTTT,-,-,TRBV7-8,TRBJ1-1
CAWSVPGVYNSPLHF,TGTGCCTGGAGTGTCCCAGGGGTCTATAATTCACCCCTCCACTTT,-,-,TRBV30,TRBJ1-6
CAIGTSGTYEQYF,TGTGCCATTGGGACTAGCGGAACCTACGAGCAGTACTTC,-,TRBD2,TRBV2,TRBJ2-7
CASSPPGQGAQRAFF,TGTGCCAGCTCACCACCGGGACAGGGGGCGCAGAGGGCTTTCTTT,-,TRBD1,TRBV18,TRBJ1-1
CASSSSAGEAYEQYF,TGTGCCAGCTCCTCCTCAGCGGGAGAGGCCTACGAGCAGTACTTC,-,TRBD2,TRBV7-2,TRBJ2-7
CASSQGFYNEQFF,TGTGCCAGCAGCCAGGGATTCTACAATGAGCAGTTCTTC,-,-,TRBV9,TRBJ2-1
CASSPVTSGGLDTQYF,TGCGCCAGCAGCCCGGTAACTAGCGGGGGCTTAGATACGCAGTATTTT,-,TRBD2,TRBV5-1,TRBJ2-3
CASSMGLAVNEQFF,TGTGCCAGCAGCATGGGACTAGCGGTCAATGAGCAGTTCTTC,-,TRBD2,TRBV7-2,TRBJ2-1
CAWSTSGARGNIQYF,TGTGCCTGGTCGACCAGCGGGGCCCGGGGAAACATTCAGTACTTC,-,TRBD2,TRBV30,TRBJ2-4
CASSGPTILQETQYF,TGTGCCAGCAGTGGGCCCACTATATTACAAGAGACCCAGTACTTC,-,-,TRBV6-1,TRBJ2-5
CASSDAEASPGYRYTF,TGTGCCAGCAGTGATGCGGAGGCCTCCCCGGGGTATCGCTACACCTTC,-,-,TRBV2,TRBJ1-2
CASSHTTGAVFYGYTF,TGTGCCAGTAGTCATACTACAGGGGCGGTATTCTATGGCTACACCTTC,-,TRBD1,TRBV19,TRBJ1-2
CASSRPGEGRYEQYF,TGTGCCAGCAGCAGACCAGGAGAGGGCCGCTACGAGCAGTACTTC,-,-,TRBV11-2,TRBJ2-7
CAISESGGQETQYF,TGTGCCATCAGTGAGTCAGGAGGTCAAGAGACCCAGTACTTC,-,-,TRBV10-3,TRBJ2-5
CASRATGDGGELFF,TGTGCCAGCAGGGCGACAGGGGATGGCGGGGAGCTGTTTTTT,-,TRBD1,TRBV7-2,TRBJ2-2
CASSEQTGGNEKLFF,TGTGCCAGCAGCGAACAAACAGGGGGTAATGAAAAACTGTTTTTT,-,TRBD1,TRBV6-1,TRBJ1-4
CASSYLSLGEVTEAFF,TGTGCCAGCAGTTATCTAAGTTTGGGAGAAGTGACTGAAGCTTTCTTT,few,-,TRBV6-6,TRBJ1-1
CATSRAGERPSNEQFF,TGTGCCACCAGCAGAGCGGGGGAGCGACCTTCCAATGAGCAGTTCTTC,-,-,TRBV15,TRBJ2-1
CATSTRQGGGGYGYTF,TGTGCCACCAGCACAAGACAAGGGGGCGGTGGCTATGGCTACACCTTC,once,TRBD1,TRBV15,TRBJ1-2
CASSYFQGEETQYF,TGTGCCAGCAGTTACTTTCAGGGGGAGGAGACCCAGTACTTC,-,TRBD1,TRBV6-5,TRBJ2-5
CASSLGQEAGGTEAFF,TGCGCCAGCAGCCTGGGACAGGAAGCGGGGGGCACTGAAGCTTTCTTT,-,TRBD1,TRBV5-1,TRBJ1-1
CASSPASRYEQYF,TGTGCCAGCAGCCCCGCCAGTCGCTACGAGCAGTACTTC,few,-,TRBV7-9,TRBJ2-7
CASSRDRGTYEQYF,TGTGCCAGTAGTAGGGACAGGGGCACCTACGAGCAGTACTTC,-,TRBD1,TRBV19,TRBJ2-7
CASKASGVGTGELFF,TGTGCCAGTAAGGCTAGCGGGGTTGGCACCGGGGAGCTGTTTTTT,-,TRBD2,TRBV19,TRBJ2-2
CASMVRGGNQPQHF,TGTGCCAGTATGGTCAGGGGTGGGAATCAGCCCCAGCATTTT,few,-,TRBV19,TRBJ1-5
CASSLQGHYGYTF,TGTGCCAGCAGCTTACAGGGTCACTATGGCTACACCTTC,-,-,TRBV7-3,TRBJ1-2
CASSYEERTGGNEQFF,TGTGCCAGCAGTTACGAAGAGAGGACAGGGGGAAATGAGCAGTTCTTC,-,TRBD1,TRBV6-5,TRBJ2-1
CASSLPALGGRTGELFF,TGTGCCAGCAGCCTCCCAGCGTTGGGCGGGAGGACCGGGGAGCTGTTTTTT,-,TRBD2,TRBV7-2,TRBJ2-2
CAWNLGQGSNTQYF,TGTGCCTGGAATCTGGGACAGGGGTCAAATACGCAGTATTTT,-,TRBD1,TRBV30,TRBJ2-3
CASSSLEGGELFF,TGTGCCAGCAGTTCGTTAGAGGGCGGGGAGCTGTTTTTT,-,-,TRBV6-5,TRBJ2-2